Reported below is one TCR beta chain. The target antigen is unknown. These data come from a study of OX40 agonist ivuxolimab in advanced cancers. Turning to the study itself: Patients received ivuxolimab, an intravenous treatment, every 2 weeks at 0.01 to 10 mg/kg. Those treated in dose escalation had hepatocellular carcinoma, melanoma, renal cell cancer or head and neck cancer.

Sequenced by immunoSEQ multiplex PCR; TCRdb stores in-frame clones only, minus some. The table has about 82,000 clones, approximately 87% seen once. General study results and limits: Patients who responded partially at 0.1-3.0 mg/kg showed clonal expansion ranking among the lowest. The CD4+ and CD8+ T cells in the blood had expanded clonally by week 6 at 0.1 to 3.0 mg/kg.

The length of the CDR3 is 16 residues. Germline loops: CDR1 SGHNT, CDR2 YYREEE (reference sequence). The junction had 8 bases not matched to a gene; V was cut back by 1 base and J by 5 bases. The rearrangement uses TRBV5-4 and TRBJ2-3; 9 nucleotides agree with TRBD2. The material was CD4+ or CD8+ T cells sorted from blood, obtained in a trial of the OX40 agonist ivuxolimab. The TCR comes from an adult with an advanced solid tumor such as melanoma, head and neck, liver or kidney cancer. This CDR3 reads CASSLRGLAGIDTQYF. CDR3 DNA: TGTGCCAGCAGCTTGAGGGGGCTAGCGGGGATAGATACGCAGTATTTT.